This T cell receptor beta chain was found in a study of T cells in narcolepsy. Libraries were prepared by immunoSEQ multiplex PCR; TCRdb keeps only in-frame clonotypes and omits some of them. The sample contains tens of thousands of clones, around 86% of which appear only once. The germline CDR1 and CDR2 sequences are MGHRA and YSYEKL. V lost 2 bases and J lost 5; bases outside the gene matches: 10. This CDR3 comprises 17 residues. This TCR came from a human donor with narcolepsy. V usage is TRBV4-1 and J usage is TRBJ2-1; 9 bases are shared with TRBD2. The sequencing sample was made of CD45RA- memory CD4+ T cells from PBMCs. DNA for the CDR3: TGCGCCAGCAGCCAATTTGACAAGCGGGGGGTCCACAATGAGCAGTTCTTC. It encodes CASSQFDKRGVHNEQFF.